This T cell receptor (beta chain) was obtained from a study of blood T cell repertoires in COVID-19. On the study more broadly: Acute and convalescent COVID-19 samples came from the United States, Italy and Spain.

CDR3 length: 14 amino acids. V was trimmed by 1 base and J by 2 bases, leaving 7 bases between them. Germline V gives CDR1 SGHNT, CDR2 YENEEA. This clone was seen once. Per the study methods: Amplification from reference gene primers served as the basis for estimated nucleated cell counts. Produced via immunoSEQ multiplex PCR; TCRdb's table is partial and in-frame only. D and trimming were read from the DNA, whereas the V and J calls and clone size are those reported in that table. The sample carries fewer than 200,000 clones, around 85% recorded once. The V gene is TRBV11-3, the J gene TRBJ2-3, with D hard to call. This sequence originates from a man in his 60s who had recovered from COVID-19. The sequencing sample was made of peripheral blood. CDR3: CASSLGSTTDTQYF. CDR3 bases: TGTGCCAGCAGCTTAGGGTCTACCACAGATACGCAGTATTTT.